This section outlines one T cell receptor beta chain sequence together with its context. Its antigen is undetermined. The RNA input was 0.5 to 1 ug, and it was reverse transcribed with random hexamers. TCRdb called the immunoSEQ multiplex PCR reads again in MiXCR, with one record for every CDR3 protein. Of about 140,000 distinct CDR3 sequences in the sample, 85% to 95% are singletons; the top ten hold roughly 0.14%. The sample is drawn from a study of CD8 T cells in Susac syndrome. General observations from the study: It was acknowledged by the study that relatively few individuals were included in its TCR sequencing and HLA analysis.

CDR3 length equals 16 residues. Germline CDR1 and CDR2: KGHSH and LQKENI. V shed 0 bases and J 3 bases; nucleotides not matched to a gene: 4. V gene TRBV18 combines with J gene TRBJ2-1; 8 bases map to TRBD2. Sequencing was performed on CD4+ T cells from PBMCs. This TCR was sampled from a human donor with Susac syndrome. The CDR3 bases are TGTGCCAGCTCACCACCGCGGCGGGGGGACTACAATGAGCAGTTCTTC. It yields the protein CASSPPRRGDYNEQFF.